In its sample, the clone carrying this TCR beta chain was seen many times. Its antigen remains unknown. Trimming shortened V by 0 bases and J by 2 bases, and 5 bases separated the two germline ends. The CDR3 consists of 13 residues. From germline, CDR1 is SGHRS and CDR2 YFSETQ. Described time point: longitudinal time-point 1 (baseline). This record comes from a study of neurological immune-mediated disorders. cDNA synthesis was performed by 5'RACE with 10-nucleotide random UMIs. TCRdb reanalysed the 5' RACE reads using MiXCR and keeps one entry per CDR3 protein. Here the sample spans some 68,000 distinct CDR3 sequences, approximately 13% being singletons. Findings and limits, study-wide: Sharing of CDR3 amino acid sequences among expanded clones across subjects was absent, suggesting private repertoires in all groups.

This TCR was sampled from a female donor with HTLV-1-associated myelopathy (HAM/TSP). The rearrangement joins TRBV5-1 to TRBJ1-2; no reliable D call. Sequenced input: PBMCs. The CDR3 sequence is CASSLERNYGYTF. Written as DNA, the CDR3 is TGCGCCAGCAGCTTGGAACGGAACTATGGCTACACCTTC.